Sequencing of this TCR beta chain was carried out in a study of CD8+CD57+ T cells in acquired aplastic anemia. About the study: The DNA of sorted CD4+ and CD8+ cells averaged 3.2 ug. Study-wide results and caveats: Patients and controls were found to share over 25 CD8+ CDR3 sequences.

This clonotype was seen at least ten times. Its antigen remains unidentified. V shed 2 bases, J shed 2 bases, and the junction held 12 bases outside the gene matches. This CDR3 contains 17 residues. Looked up from germline, CDR1 is SEHNR and CDR2 is FQNEAQ (reference sequence). Genomic DNA, serving as template, underwent TCR beta VDJ and CDR3 profiling. TCRdb itself ran the reads through MiXCR, one entry per CDR3 protein. The profile shows roughly 190,000 distinct CDR3 sequences, 48% of them singletons. Individuals selected for sequencing had exhibited CD8+CD57+ cell expansion on flow cytometry. Among the patients, all had severe acquired aplastic anemia.

The source material was sorted CD4+, CD8+, or CD8+CD57+ T cells (not recorded which) from PBMCs. The chain joins TRBV7-9 to TRBJ2-7; 7 bases map to TRBD2. This sequence was found in a human donor with aplastic anemia. CDR3 sequence (DNA): TGTGCCAGCAGCTTATCGAGGGGCGGCCTAGCGGCCTACGAGCAGTACTTC. Translated, it gives CASSLSRGGLAAYEQYF.